Listed below are T cell receptor beta chains from one sample, sequenced in a study of beta chain features in type 1 diabetes. Data came from immunoSEQ multiplex PCR; TCRdb stores just in-frame clones and leaves some out. The profile shows 250,000 to 350,000 clones, about 10% of them singletons. Input material: naive CD4+ T cells from blood. Receptor source: a woman aged 25 to 39 in good health. Both conserved end residues are part of each CDR3. The D gene is left open where the match is weak. The size entry is marked missing in some rows and otherwise reads once, few, many or a size class.

v_gene,j_gene,abundance,d_gene,CDR3aa,CDR3nt
TRBV29-1,TRBJ2-5,NA,NA,CSVKHVSGETQYF,TGCAGCGTTAAACACGTCTCGGGAGAGACCCAGTACTTC
TRBV4-3,TRBJ2-2,few,TRBD1,CASSQADRGRYDTGELFF,TGCGCCAGCAGCCAAGCCGACAGGGGGCGGTATGATACCGGGGAGCTGTTTTTT
TRBV7-2,TRBJ2-7,few,TRBD2,CASSTRTGGYVGEQYF,TGTGCCAGCAGCACCCGGACGGGGGGATATGTCGGCGAGCAGTACTTC
TRBV18,TRBJ2-5,few,TRBD2,CASSQTGTRWETQYF,TGTGCCAGCTCACAGACCGGGACTAGATGGGAGACCCAGTACTTC
TRBV7-8,TRBJ2-3,NA,NA,CASSLLTSTDTQYF,TGTGCCAGCAGCTTATTAACTAGCACAGATACGCAGTATTTT
TRBV7-2,TRBJ1-4,few,TRBD1,CASSRGQGEKLFF,TGTGCCAGCAGCCGAGGACAGGGTGAAAAACTGTTTTTT
TRBV28,TRBJ2-7,NA,TRBD1,CASSQGTGRYEQYF,TGTGCCAGCAGTCAAGGGACAGGCCGTTACGAGCAGTACTTC
TRBV28,TRBJ2-1,NA,TRBD2,CASSPLMGTSGGSYNEQFF,TGTGCCAGCAGTCCCCTTATGGGGACTAGCGGAGGCTCCTACAATGAGCAGTTCTTC
TRBV5-1,TRBJ2-1,NA,NA,CASSLGGSYNEQFF,TGCGCCAGCAGCTTAGGGGGTTCCTACAATGAGCAGTTCTTC
TRBV7-2,TRBJ2-7,NA,NA,CASSLDRTYEQYF,TGTGCCAGCAGCTTAGATAGGACATACGAGCAGTACTTC
TRBV7-2,TRBJ2-1,few,TRBD1,CASSPWTGQEQFF,TGTGCCAGCAGCCCCTGGACAGGCCAGGAGCAGTTCTTC
TRBV5-8,TRBJ2-1,NA,TRBD2,CASSKSGTYNEQFF,TGTGCCAGCAGCAAAAGCGGGACTTACAATGAGCAGTTCTTC
TRBV15,TRBJ2-2,NA,TRBD2,CATSRDGASGRNGELFF,TGTGCCACCAGCAGAGATGGGGCTAGCGGGAGAAACGGGGAGCTGTTTTTT
TRBV27,TRBJ1-1,NA,TRBD1,CASKGQVNTEAFF,TGTGCCAGCAAAGGACAGGTGAACACTGAAGCTTTCTTT
TRBV7-2,TRBJ1-5,NA,NA,CASSLAGQNNQPQHF,TGTGCCAGCAGCTTAGCCGGACAGAACAATCAGCCCCAGCATTTT
TRBV6-4,TRBJ1-2,NA,NA,CASSDGLGHGYTF,TGTGCCAGCAGTGACGGGCTTGGGCACGGCTACACCTTC
TRBV7-2,TRBJ2-1,NA,TRBD2,CASSPLAGASYNEQFF,TGTGCCAGCAGCCCACTAGCGGGCGCTTCCTACAATGAGCAGTTCTTC
TRBV30,TRBJ1-1,NA,NA,CAWTGQDTEAFF,TGTGCCTGGACTGGCCAGGACACTGAAGCTTTCTTT
TRBV27,TRBJ1-5,NA,NA,CASILRERQVYSNQPQHF,TGTGCCAGCATCCTAAGGGAGCGACAGGTTTATAGCAATCAGCCCCAGCATTTT
TRBV29-1,TRBJ2-1,NA,TRBD2,CSVETAGGTNEQFF,TGCAGCGTTGAAACAGCGGGAGGTACCAATGAGCAGTTCTTC
TRBV19,TRBJ2-5,few,TRBD2,CASGRLAPYQETQYF,TGTGCCAGTGGGAGACTAGCGCCCTACCAAGAGACCCAGTACTTC
TRBV9,TRBJ2-1,few,NA,CASSVREVGEQFF,TGTGCCAGCAGCGTAAGAGAGGTTGGTGAGCAGTTCTTC
TRBV4-3,TRBJ2-5,NA,TRBD1,CASSQDRGLLGETQYF,TGCGCCAGCAGCCAAGACAGGGGGCTCCTCGGGGAGACCCAGTACTTC
TRBV4-3,TRBJ2-1,few,NA,CASSQEVPQGYNEQFF,TGCGCCAGCAGCCAAGAAGTCCCCCAGGGGTACAATGAGCAGTTCTTC
TRBV7-2,TRBJ2-1,few,NA,CASSLGLSIYNEQFF,TGTGCCAGCAGCTTAGGACTGAGCATCTACAATGAGCAGTTCTTC
TRBV2,TRBJ2-4,few,TRBD2,CASSEVGGRTKNIQYF,TGTGCCAGCAGTGAAGTCGGCGGGAGGACCAAAAACATTCAGTACTTC
TRBV27,TRBJ2-5,NA,TRBD1,CASSTGTEGEEYF,TGTGCCAGCAGTACAGGGACAGAGGGTGAGGAGTACTTC
TRBV4-3,TRBJ2-1,NA,NA,CASSQVGGTDYSYNEQFF,TGCGCCAGCAGCCAAGTAGGAGGAACGGATTATAGCTACAATGAGCAGTTCTTC
TRBV23-1,TRBJ2-7,few,NA,CASSPSGVRSYEQYF,TGCGCCAGCAGTCCCTCGGGTGTTCGCTCCTACGAGCAGTACTTC
TRBV7-9,TRBJ2-5,NA,TRBD2,CASSRTGGPGETQYF,TGTGCCAGCAGCCGCACGGGAGGGCCGGGAGAGACCCAGTACTTC
TRBV7-2,TRBJ2-5,few,NA,CASSLSGLTGKETQYF,TGTGCCAGCAGCTTAAGCGGACTGACGGGGAAAGAGACCCAGTACTTC
TRBV6-5,TRBJ2-7,NA,NA,CASRLNQGSEQYF,TGTGCCAGCAGGCTCAATCAGGGGTCCGAGCAGTACTTC
TRBV2,TRBJ2-3,few,NA,CASSNTIHSTDTQYF,TGTGCCAGCAGTAATACTATCCATAGCACAGATACGCAGTATTTT
TRBV28,TRBJ2-7,NA,NA,CASSQAGYEQYF,TGTGCCAGCAGCCAGGCAGGCTACGAGCAGTACTTC
TRBV7-9,TRBJ2-7,NA,TRBD1,CASSPTDRGPREQYF,TGTGCCAGCAGCCCAACGGACAGGGGGCCACGCGAGCAGTACTTC
TRBV5-1,TRBJ2-7,NA,NA,CASSETGAPYEQYF,TGCGCCAGCAGCGAAACAGGAGCCCCCTACGAGCAGTACTTC
TRBV5-4,TRBJ2-1,few,NA,CASSQDAAYNEQFF,TGTGCCAGCAGCCAAGACGCGGCTTACAATGAGCAGTTCTTC
TRBV7-9,TRBJ2-1,once,TRBD2,CASSSGGLDEQFF,TGTGCCAGCAGCTCGGGAGGATTGGATGAGCAGTTCTTC
TRBV6-4,TRBJ2-1,few,TRBD2,CASSGLAGASEQFF,TGTGCCAGCAGTGGACTAGCGGGAGCATCTGAGCAGTTCTTC
TRBV28,TRBJ2-1,NA,TRBD2,CASILAGGYNEQFF,TGTGCCAGCATCCTAGCGGGAGGGTACAATGAGCAGTTCTTC
TRBV9,TRBJ2-5,NA,TRBD2,CASSPQPGGRQETQYF,TGTGCCAGCAGCCCACAGCCCGGGGGGAGGCAAGAGACCCAGTACTTC
TRBV14,TRBJ1-2,few,NA,CASSAGGLGYGYTF,TGTGCCAGCAGCGCGGGAGGCCTGGGGTATGGCTACACCTTC
TRBV25-1,TRBJ2-7,NA,TRBD1,CASSDPGTGPYEQYF,TGTGCCAGCAGTGATCCCGGGACAGGGCCCTACGAGCAGTACTTC
TRBV27,TRBJ2-1,few,TRBD2,CASSLSGLISSYNEQFF,TGTGCCAGCAGTTTATCGGGACTAATAAGCTCCTACAATGAGCAGTTCTTC
TRBV7-9,TRBJ2-5,few,TRBD2,CASSLANIGGEYQETQYF,TGTGCCAGCAGCTTAGCGAACATCGGGGGGGAATACCAAGAGACCCAGTACTTC
TRBV29-1,TRBJ2-2,few,NA,CSVPFGGAANTGELFF,TGCAGCGTACCTTTTGGGGGGGCAGCGAACACCGGGGAGCTGTTTTTT
TRBV27,TRBJ1-6,few,NA,CASQGGPRNSPLHF,TGTGCCTCCCAAGGGGGACCGCGAAATTCACCCCTCCACTTT
TRBV7-9,TRBJ2-2,NA,NA,CASPAVAANTGELFF,TGTGCCAGCCCTGCTGTGGCGGCGAACACCGGGGAGCTGTTTTTT
TRBV7-2,TRBJ2-1,few,NA,CASSLTPLVNNEQFF,TGTGCCAGCAGCTTAACTCCCCTAGTTAACAATGAGCAGTTCTTC
TRBV10-3,TRBJ2-3,NA,NA,CAISESTSSDTQYF,TGTGCCATCAGTGAGTCGACTAGTTCAGATACGCAGTATTTT
TRBV5-1,TRBJ2-4,NA,NA,CASSPFVSVEGNIQYF,TGCGCCAGCAGCCCATTTGTATCGGTCGAGGGAAACATTCAGTACTTC
TRBV19,TRBJ2-4,NA,NA,CASSIEATLAKNIQYF,TGTGCCAGTAGTATCGAGGCCACCCTAGCCAAAAACATTCAGTACTTC
TRBV20-1,TRBJ2-1,NA,NA,CSAVRYNEQFF,TGCAGTGCTGTCAGATACAATGAGCAGTTCTTC
TRBV7-8,TRBJ2-7,NA,NA,CASSTWGGSDEQYF,TGTGCCAGCAGTACCTGGGGAGGCAGCGACGAGCAGTACTTC
TRBV4-2,TRBJ1-2,few,NA,CASSHDTSNYGYTF,TGTGCCAGCAGCCATGACACAAGTAACTATGGCTACACCTTC
TRBV9,TRBJ2-1,NA,TRBD2,CASSVVGGRAYNEQFF,TGTGCCAGCAGCGTAGTCGGCGGGAGGGCCTACAATGAGCAGTTCTTC
TRBV7-2,TRBJ2-3,few,TRBD2,CASSLGLAGGPPDTQYF,TGTGCCAGCAGCTTAGGACTAGCGGGAGGGCCCCCAGATACGCAGTATTTT